Following are 26 T cell receptor beta chains from one sample sequenced in a study of radiotherapy plus CTLA-4 blockade in lung cancer. The data were produced by immunoSEQ multiplex PCR, yet TCRdb's version contains in-frame clones alone and is incomplete. The table shows 90,000 to 150,000 clones, with 78% occurring only once. The material sequenced was peripheral blood, taken from a patient treated with radiotherapy plus ipilimumab. The source is a human donor with non-small cell lung cancer who had a partial response to radiotherapy plus ipilimumab.

The gene calls are TRBV19 and TRBJ1-3; no reliable D call. Trimming took off 5 bases at V and 0 bases at J, with 14 bases between the two ends. CDR3 size: 16 residues. Germline V CDR1 and CDR2: LNHDA, SQIVND (reference sequence). CDR3 protein: CASSRREGSSGNTIYF. The CDR3 bases are TGTGCCAGTAGTCGTCGGGAGGGTAGCTCTGGAAACACCATATATTTT.

As concerns this clone: The same CDR3 is also encoded by other DNA sequences in this sample. The chain combines TRBV9 with TRBJ2-3, with 8 bases aligning to TRBD2. The CDR3 runs 14 residues. J lost 4 bases, V lost 4 bases, and 5 bases had no gene match. Germline V gene sequence: CDR1 SGDLS, CDR2 YYNGEE. The CDR3 DNA sequence: TGTGCCAGCAGCCCGGGAGGGGGTCCAGATACGCAGTATTTT. Translating gives CASSPGGGPDTQYF.

The chain uses TRBV6-5 and TRBJ1-5, with 8 bases that match TRBD1. Germline trimming cut 8 bases from V and 4 bases from J; bases unmatched to any gene: 4. Germline values: CDR1 MNHEY, CDR2 SVGAGI. CDR3 length: 13 residues. The CDR3 DNA sequence: TGTGCCAGCGGGGGGACAGGTAATCAGCCCCAGCATTTT. It codes for CASGGTGNQPQHF.

The chain links TRBV19 to TRBJ1-1; D not resolved. The CDR3 has 12 amino acids. With 6 bases removed from V and 4 bases from J, the gap between germline ends came to 9 bases. Per germline, CDR1 LNHDA and CDR2 SQIVND (reference sequence). The CDR3 sequence: CASSQRATEAFF. Written as DNA, the CDR3 is TGTGCCAGTAGCCAGAGGGCCACTGAAGCTTTCTTT.

CDR3 protein: CASSLAGIRNEQFF. DNA of the CDR3: TGTGCCAGCAGCTTGGCGGGAATCAGGAATGAGCAGTTCTTC. The V and J genes are TRBV7-2 and TRBJ2-1, with D possibly matching TRBD2 (6 bases). The CDR3 covers 14 residues. Germline lookup yields CDR1 SGHTA and CDR2 FQGNSA. The V gene lost 3 bases and the J gene lost 7 bases, with 13 bases spanning the gap.

V and J are TRBV10-3 and TRBJ1-5; D call uncertain. V was cut by 3 bases and J by 7 bases, with 13 bases left in between. This CDR3 has 14 amino acids. Germline-derived CDR1 and CDR2 are ENHRY and SYGVKD. The DNA for the CDR3 is TGTGCCATCAGTGATATTATGAGTCCCCAGCCCCAGCATTTT. Translated, it gives CAISDIMSPQPQHF.

The chain joins TRBV9 to TRBJ2-2; the match to TRBD2 covers 7 bases. CDR1 is SGDLS and CDR2 is YYNGEE in the germline V gene. J lost 6 bases, V lost 6 bases, and 11 bases had no gene match. The CDR3 contains 15 residues. In DNA, the CDR3 is TGTGCCAGCACGGGGGGTGAAGGGACTTCCGGGGAGCTGTTTTTT. Translated: CASTGGEGTSGELFF.

This clone was seen more than once but under ten times. The gene calls are TRBV29-1 and TRBJ2-3; TRBD1 might be the D (6 bases). Trimming removed 0 bases from V and 1 base from J, with 17 bases in between. Germline CDR1 and CDR2: SQVTM and ANQGSEA. CDR3 length: 17 amino acids. CDR3 sequence reads: CSVEEGLGGMGTDTQYF. The CDR3 coding sequence is TGCAGCGTTGAAGAAGGTTTAGGGGGTATGGGCACAGATACGCAGTATTTT.

The genes are TRBV4-3 and TRBJ1-3, with no clear D. The germline V and J ends were trimmed by 0 bases and 1 base, with 13 bases remaining between them. The CDR3 extends over 17 amino acids. Germline V gives CDR1 LGHNA, CDR2 YSLEER. The CDR3 nucleotides read TGCGCCAGCAGCCAAGATTTCCGGAGTTCTTCTGGAAACACCATATATTTT. Protein product: CASSQDFRSSSGNTIYF.

This clone was seen a few times. The chain uses TRBV27 and TRBJ2-1; weak D call: TRBD2 (6 bases). Trimming stripped 5 bases from V and 4 bases from J, with 15 bases between. Germline V lookup: CDR1 MNHEY, CDR2 SMNVEV (reference sequence). The CDR3 has 15 residues. CDR3 sequence reads: CASSPTGLSYNEQFF. The CDR3 DNA is TGTGCCAGCAGTCCCACGGGACTTTCATACAATGAGCAGTTCTTC.

This clone was found a few times. CDR3 loop: CASNRQGKEKLFF. In DNA, the CDR3 is TGTGCCAGCAACCGACAGGGGAAGGAAAAACTGTTTTTT. The genes are TRBV2 and TRBJ1-4, with 8 bases fitting TRBD1. J gave up 8 bases and V 7 bases, and 6 bases lay outside the gene matches. The CDR3 contains 13 residues. CDR1 and CDR2 from the germline V gene are SNHLY and FYNNEI. The whole variable domain, remainder taken from reference TRBV2 and TRBJ1-4, is EPEVTQTPSHQVTQMGQEVILRCVPISNHLYFYWYRQILGQKVEFLVSFYNNEISEKSEIFDDQFSVERPDGSNFTLKIRSTKLEDSAMYFCASNRQGKEKLFFGSGTQLSVL.

The chain is built from TRBV11-3 and TRBJ2-7, with 7 nucleotides matching TRBD1. CDR1 is SGHNT and CDR2 is YENEEA in the germline V gene. The V and J ends lost 2 bases and 2 bases, in that order; junction bases with no gene match: 6. The CDR3 is made up of 15 amino acids. Here the CDR3 reads CASSLRGQPPYEQYF. CDR3 nucleotides: TGTGCCAGCAGCTTAAGGGGACAGCCGCCCTACGAGCAGTACTTC.

The V and J genes are TRBV28 and TRBJ2-5, with D unresolved. The better agreement between TRBJ2-7 and the DNA end casts doubt on the J call. This CDR3 is 14 amino acids long. The germline V gene has CDR1 MDHEN and CDR2 SYDVKM. As DNA, the CDR3 is TGTGCCAGCAGCCCCCAATCTGACACCTACGAGCAGTACTTC. It specifies CASSPQSDTYEQYF.

Here the CDR3 DNA reads TGTGCCAGTAGTCTGATCCGGACAGGGATGATCACTGAAGCTTTCTTT. Its protein is CASSLIRTGMITEAFF. The chain couples TRBV19 to TRBJ1-1; 8 bases align to TRBD1. Trimming at V came to 5 bases and at J to 4 bases, leaving 12 bases not matched to a gene. This CDR3 region has 16 residues. CDR1 and CDR2 from the germline V gene are LNHDA and SQIVND (reference sequence).

A single count supports this clone. The chain employs TRBV7-8 and TRBJ2-7, with 14 bases identical to TRBD2. Per germline, CDR1 SGHVS and CDR2 FQNEAQ. J gave up 6 bases and V 4 bases, and 8 bases lay outside the gene matches. The CDR3 loop spans 16 amino acids. The CDR3 region is CASSSPGLAGAGEQYF. The CDR3 DNA reads TGTGCCAGCAGCTCCCCGGGACTAGCGGGAGCAGGCGAGCAGTACTTC.

This clone appeared a few times. Other DNA variants within this sample encode the same CDR3. This sequence joins TRBV7-9 and TRBJ2-1; no reliable D call. The CDR3 has 12 amino acids. V was trimmed by 3 bases and J by 7 bases, leaving 7 bases between them. The germline V gene encodes CDR1 SEHNR and CDR2 FQNEAQ (reference sequence). As DNA, the CDR3 is TGTGCCAGCAGCTTCCTGCGGAATGAGCAGTTCTTC. Its protein is CASSFLRNEQFF.

The chain employs TRBV19 and TRBJ2-3; D is perhaps TRBD1 (6 bases). Looked up from germline, CDR1 is LNHDA and CDR2 is SQIVND (reference sequence). The CDR3 runs 15 residues. Deletions cut 4 bases from V and 3 bases from J, with 14 bases between. CDR3 amino acids: CASSTGTRSTDTQYF. The CDR3 nucleotides are TGTGCCAGTAGTACCGGGACAAGAAGTACAGATACGCAGTATTTT.

V and J are TRBV30 and TRBJ2-1, with TRBD2 matching over 9 bases. With V trimmed by 4 bases and J by 4 bases, 8 bases remained unmatched. Germline CDR1 GTSNPN, CDR2 SVGIG (reference sequence). This CDR3 region has 15 residues. CDR3 bases: TGTGCCTGGACCGATAGCGGGAGACTTTACAATGAGCAGTTCTTC. Its protein product is CAWTDSGRLYNEQFF.

The chain couples TRBV4-1 to TRBJ1-5, with 9 bases lining up with TRBD1. The trim removed 0 bases at V and 7 bases at J, leaving 16 bases unmatched. The CDR3 length is 19 residues. CDR1 and CDR2 (germline): MGHRA, YSYEKL. The CDR3 is CASSQDRIGTGFQGQPQHF. CDR3 in DNA: TGCGCCAGCAGCCAAGATCGGATCGGGACAGGGTTTCAAGGGCAGCCCCAGCATTTT.

The CDR3 DNA sequence: TGTGCCTGGGCCACAGGGAACTATGGCTACACCTTC. Translation gives CAWATGNYGYTF. The V and J genes are TRBV30 and TRBJ1-2; D possibly corresponds to TRBD1 (6 bases). V lost 5 bases to trimming and J lost 2 bases, with 9 bases between them. The CDR3 is 12 amino acids. CDR1 GTSNPN and CDR2 SVGIG come from the germline V gene (reference sequence).

The chain has TRBV18 and TRBJ2-3, with 10 bases fitting TRBD2. The V segment lost 1 base and the J segment 2 bases; nucleotides outside the gene matches: 9. Germline CDR1 and CDR2: KGHSH and LQKENI. There are 18 residues in the CDR3. CDR3: CASSPRSGRALFTDTQYF. The CDR3 DNA reads as TGTGCCAGCTCACCACGCAGCGGGAGGGCCCTCTTCACAGATACGCAGTATTTT.

The chain recombines TRBV15 with TRBJ2-7; D not resolved. The CDR3 covers 15 residues. Germline-derived CDR1 and CDR2 are LNHNV and YYDKDF (reference sequence). The germline V and J ends were trimmed by 0 bases and 2 bases, with 11 bases remaining between them. CDR3 bases: TGTGCCACCAGCAGAGATTTCCAGAATGCCTACGAGCAGTACTTC. Translated: CATSRDFQNAYEQYF. Combining the CDR3 with reference TRBV15 and TRBJ2-7 gives the whole variable domain DAMVIQNPRYQVTQFGKPVTLSCSQTLNHNVMYWYQQKSSQAPKLLFHYYDKDFNNEADTPDNFQSRRPNTSFCFLDIRSPGLGDTAMYLCATSRDFQNAYEQYFGPGTRLTVT.

The V and J genes are TRBV27 and TRBJ2-7; 8 bases align to TRBD2. This CDR3 comprises 15 residues. Looked up from germline, CDR1 is MNHEY and CDR2 is SMNVEV (reference sequence). The junction had 8 bases not matched to a gene; V was cut back by 4 bases and J by 3 bases. This chain's CDR3 is CASSSPGLGFYEQYF. CDR3 sequence (DNA): TGTGCCAGCAGTTCCCCGGGACTAGGGTTCTACGAGCAGTACTTC.

This clone has just a few counts. The chain has TRBV7-2 and TRBJ2-3, with 7 bases that match TRBD2. CDR1 SGHTA and CDR2 FQGNSA come from the germline V gene. CDR3 length equals 16 residues. V gave up 1 base and J gave up 4 bases; unmatched junction bases: 8. The CDR3 DNA reads TGTGCCAGCAGCTTAGGCCGAAGCGGGATTCCAGATACGCAGTATTTT. Protein sequence: CASSLGRSGIPDTQYF.

This clone was recorded only once. The chain carries TRBV19 and TRBJ1-1; D remains ambiguous. Per the germline V gene, CDR1 is LNHDA and CDR2 is SQIVND (reference sequence). V lost 3 bases and J lost 2, with 7 bases in between. This CDR3 contains 13 residues. CDR3 sequence: CASSIGRNTEAFF. For the CDR3, the DNA is TGTGCCAGTAGTATTGGGAGAAACACTGAAGCTTTCTTT.

On this clone: A read error may produce the germline difference seen at one junction end. V and J are TRBV27 and TRBJ2-7, with 9 bases that match TRBD2. The CDR3 is made up of 14 amino acids. Germline loops: CDR1 MNHEY, CDR2 SMNVEV (reference sequence). The CDR3 is CASSLSTSGYEQYF. CDR3 nucleotides: TGTGCCAGCAGTCTATCGACTAGCGGTTACGAGCAGTACTTC.